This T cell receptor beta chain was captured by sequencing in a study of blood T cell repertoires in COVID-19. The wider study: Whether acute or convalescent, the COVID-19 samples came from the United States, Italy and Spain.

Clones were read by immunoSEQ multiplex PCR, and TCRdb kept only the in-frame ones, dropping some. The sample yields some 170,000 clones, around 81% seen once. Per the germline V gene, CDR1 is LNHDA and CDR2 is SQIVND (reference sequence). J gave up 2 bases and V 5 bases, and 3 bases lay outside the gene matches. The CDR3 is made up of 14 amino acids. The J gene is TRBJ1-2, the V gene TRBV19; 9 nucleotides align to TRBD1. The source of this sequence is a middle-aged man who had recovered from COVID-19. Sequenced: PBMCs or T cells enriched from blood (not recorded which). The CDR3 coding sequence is TGTGCCAGTAGTGGGGGACAGGGCAACTATGGCTACACCTTC. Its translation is CASSGGQGNYGYTF.